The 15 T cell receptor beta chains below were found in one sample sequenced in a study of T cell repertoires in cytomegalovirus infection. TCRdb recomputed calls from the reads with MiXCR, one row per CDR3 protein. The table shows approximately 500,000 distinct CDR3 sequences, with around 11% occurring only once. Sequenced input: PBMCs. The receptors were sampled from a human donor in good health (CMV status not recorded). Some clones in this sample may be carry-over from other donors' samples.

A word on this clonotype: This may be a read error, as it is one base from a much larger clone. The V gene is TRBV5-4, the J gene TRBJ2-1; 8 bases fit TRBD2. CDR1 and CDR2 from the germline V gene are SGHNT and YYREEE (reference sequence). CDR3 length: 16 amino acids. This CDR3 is CTSSSLSGISPNEQFF. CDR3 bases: TGTACCAGCAGCTCCCTTAGCGGGATTTCTCCCAATGAGCAGTTCTTC.

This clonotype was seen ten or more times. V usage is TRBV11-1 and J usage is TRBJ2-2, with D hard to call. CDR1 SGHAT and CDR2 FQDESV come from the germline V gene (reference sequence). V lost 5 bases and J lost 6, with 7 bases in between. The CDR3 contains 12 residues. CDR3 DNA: TGTGCCAGCAGCCGATTTCCCGGGGAGCTGTTTTTT. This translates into CASSRFPGELFF.

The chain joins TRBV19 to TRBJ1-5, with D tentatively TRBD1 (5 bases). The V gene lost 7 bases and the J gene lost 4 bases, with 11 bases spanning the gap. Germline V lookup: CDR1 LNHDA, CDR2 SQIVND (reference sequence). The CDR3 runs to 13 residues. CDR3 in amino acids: CASTETVNQPQHF. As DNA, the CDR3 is TGTGCCAGTACCGAGACAGTTAATCAGCCCCAGCATTTT.

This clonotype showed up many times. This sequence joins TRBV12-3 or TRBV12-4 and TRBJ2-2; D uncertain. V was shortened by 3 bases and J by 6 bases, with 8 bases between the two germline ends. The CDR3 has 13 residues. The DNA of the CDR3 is TGTGCCAGCAGTTTCGGCGTCCCCGGGGAGCTGTTTTTT. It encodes CASSFGVPGELFF.

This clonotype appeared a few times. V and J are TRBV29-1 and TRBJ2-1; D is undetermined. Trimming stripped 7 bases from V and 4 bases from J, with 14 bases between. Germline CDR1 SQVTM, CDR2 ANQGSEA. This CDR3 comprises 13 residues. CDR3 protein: CSAIIETYNEQFF. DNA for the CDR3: TGCAGCGCCATAATAGAGACTTACAATGAGCAGTTCTTC.

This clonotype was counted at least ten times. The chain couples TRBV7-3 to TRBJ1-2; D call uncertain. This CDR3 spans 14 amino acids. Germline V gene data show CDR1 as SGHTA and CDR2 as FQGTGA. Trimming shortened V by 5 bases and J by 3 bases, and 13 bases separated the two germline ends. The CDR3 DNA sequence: TGTGCCAGCAGCCCCAGTGGCAGCTACTATGGCTACACCTTC. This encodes CASSPSGSYYGYTF.

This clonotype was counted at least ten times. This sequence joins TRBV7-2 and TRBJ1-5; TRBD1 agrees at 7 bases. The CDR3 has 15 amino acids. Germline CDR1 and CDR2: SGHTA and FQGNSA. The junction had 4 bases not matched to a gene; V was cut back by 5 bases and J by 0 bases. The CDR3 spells CASSPGQVSNQPQHF. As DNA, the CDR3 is TGTGCCAGCAGCCCCGGACAGGTTAGCAATCAGCCCCAGCATTTT. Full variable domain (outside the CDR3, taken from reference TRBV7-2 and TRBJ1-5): GAGVSQSPSNKVTEKGKDVELRCDPISGHTALYWYRQSLGQGLEFLIYFQGNSAPDKSGLPSDRFSAERTGGSVSTLTIQRTQQEDSAVYLCASSPGQVSNQPQHFGDGTRLSIL.

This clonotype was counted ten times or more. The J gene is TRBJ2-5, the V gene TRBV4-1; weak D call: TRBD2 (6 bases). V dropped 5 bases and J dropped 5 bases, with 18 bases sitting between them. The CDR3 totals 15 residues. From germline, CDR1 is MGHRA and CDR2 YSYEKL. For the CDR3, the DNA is TGCGCCAGCAGCTCTAGGCGGGATGAGGGTGAGACCCAGTACTTC. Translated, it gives CASSSRRDEGETQYF.

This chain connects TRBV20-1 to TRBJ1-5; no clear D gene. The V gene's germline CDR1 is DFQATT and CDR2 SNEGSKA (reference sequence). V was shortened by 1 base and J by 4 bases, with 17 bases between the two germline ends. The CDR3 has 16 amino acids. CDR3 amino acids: CSARGVTIALNQPQHF. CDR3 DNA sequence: TGCAGTGCTAGAGGGGTGACAATCGCCTTAAATCAGCCCCAGCATTTT.

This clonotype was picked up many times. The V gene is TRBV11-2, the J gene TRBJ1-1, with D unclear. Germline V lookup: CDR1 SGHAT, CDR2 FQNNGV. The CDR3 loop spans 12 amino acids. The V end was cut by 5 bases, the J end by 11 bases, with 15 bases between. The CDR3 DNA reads TGTGCCAGCAGCATCCAGGCGGTAGAGGCTTTCTTT. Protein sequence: CASSIQAVEAFF.

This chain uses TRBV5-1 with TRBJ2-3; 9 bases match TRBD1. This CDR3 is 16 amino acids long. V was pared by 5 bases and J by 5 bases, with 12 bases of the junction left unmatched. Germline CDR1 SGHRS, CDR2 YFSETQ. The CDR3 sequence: CASRGPGQGSGDTQYF. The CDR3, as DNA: TGCGCCAGCAGAGGACCGGGACAGGGTTCCGGAGATACGCAGTATTTT.

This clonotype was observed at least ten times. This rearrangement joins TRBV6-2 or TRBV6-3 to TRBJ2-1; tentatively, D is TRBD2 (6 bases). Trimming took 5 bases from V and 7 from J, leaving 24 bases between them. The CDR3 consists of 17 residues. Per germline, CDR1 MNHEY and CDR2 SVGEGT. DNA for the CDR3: TGTGCCAGCAGTCCTCGGATAACCGGGACTCCAAGGAATGAGCAGTTCTTC. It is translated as CASSPRITGTPRNEQFF.

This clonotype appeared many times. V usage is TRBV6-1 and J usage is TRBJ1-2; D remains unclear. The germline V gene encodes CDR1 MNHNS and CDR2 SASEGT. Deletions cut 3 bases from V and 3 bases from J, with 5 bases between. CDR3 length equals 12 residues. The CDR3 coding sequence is TGTGCCAGCAGTGACCTCCACTATGGCTACACCTTC. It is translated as CASSDLHYGYTF.

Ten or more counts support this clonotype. DNA of the CDR3: TGTGCCAGCAGTTCGACTGGGCGTACTTACAATGAGCAGTTCTTC. Translated, it gives CASSSTGRTYNEQFF. The chain combines TRBV2 with TRBJ2-1; no firm D call. The CDR3 has 15 amino acids. From germline, CDR1 is SNHLY and CDR2 FYNNEI. Trimming removed 5 bases from V and 4 bases from J, with 15 bases in between.

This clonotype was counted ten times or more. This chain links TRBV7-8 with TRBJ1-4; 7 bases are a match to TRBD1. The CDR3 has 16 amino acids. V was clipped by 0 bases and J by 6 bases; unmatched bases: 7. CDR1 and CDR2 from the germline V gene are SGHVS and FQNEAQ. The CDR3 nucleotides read TGTGCCAGCAGCTTAGCGGCACAGGGGTGGGATGAAAAACTGTTTTTT. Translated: CASSLAAQGWDEKLFF.